Listed here are 23 T cell receptor beta chains from one sample, sequenced in a study of blood T cell repertoires in COVID-19. Data came from immunoSEQ multiplex PCR; TCRdb stores just in-frame clones and leaves some out. Among about 120,000 clones listed, around two thirds were seen once. The sample taken for sequencing was peripheral blood. The origin of the receptors is a woman in her sixties or seventies with acute or convalescent COVID-19.

The J gene is TRBJ1-4, the V gene TRBV7-9; TRBD1 might be the D (6 bases). Germline V gene sequence: CDR1 SEHNR, CDR2 FQNEAQ (reference sequence). CDR3 size: 14 residues. V was cut by 3 bases and J by 4 bases, with 9 bases left in between. CDR3 DNA: TGTGCCAGCAGCTTCGGGACAAGTAATGAAAAACTGTTTTTT. This translates into CASSFGTSNEKLFF. Full variable domain (remainder filled in from reference TRBV7-9 and TRBJ1-4): DTGVSQNPRHKITKRGQNVTFRCDPISEHNRLYWYRQTLGQGPEFLTYFQNEAQLEKSRLLSDRFSAERPKGSFSTLEIQRTEQGDSAMYLCASSFGTSNEKLFFGSGTQLSVL.

This chain links TRBV7-9 with TRBJ2-1; 9 bases are a match to TRBD2. The length of the CDR3 is 14 residues. Germline V gene lookup returns CDR1 SEHNR and CDR2 FQNEAQ (reference sequence). With V trimmed by 3 bases and J by 8 bases, 5 bases remained unmatched. CDR3 DNA sequence: TGTGCCAGCAGCTTTGCTAGCGGGACAGATGAGCAGTTCTTC. Translated: CASSFASGTDEQFF.

The chain carries TRBV13 and TRBJ1-2; 7 bases are a match to TRBD1. Germline CDR1 is PRHDT and CDR2 is FYEKMQ (reference sequence). V shed 4 bases, J shed 4 bases, and the junction held 3 bases outside the gene matches. This CDR3 spans 13 amino acids. CDR3 DNA: TGTGCCAGCAGCTCCAGGACAGGCTATGGCTACACCTTC. Protein: CASSSRTGYGYTF.

The gene calls are TRBV11-2 and TRBJ2-7; TRBD1 matches at 7 bases. With V trimmed by 5 bases and J by 4 bases, 11 bases remained unmatched. The CDR3 extends over 15 amino acids. The V gene's germline CDR1 is SGHAT and CDR2 FQNNGV. CDR3 nucleotide sequence: TGTGCCAGCAGCCGCCCGGGACAGCTCTCTTACGAGCAGTACTTC. Translated: CASSRPGQLSYEQYF.

This sequence joins TRBV19 and TRBJ1-3, with D uncertain. The V gene's germline CDR1 is LNHDA and CDR2 SQIVND (reference sequence). Trimming removed 8 bases at V and 0 bases at J, with 17 bases between. The CDR3 spans 16 residues. The CDR3 loop reads CASRKGRGSSGNTIYF. CDR3 DNA sequence: TGTGCCAGTCGGAAAGGTAGAGGAAGCTCTGGAAACACCATATATTTT.

This clone was detected only a few times. V gene TRBV6-5 combines with J gene TRBJ1-1, with D hard to call. This CDR3 has 12 residues. Germline V gives CDR1 MNHEY, CDR2 SVGAGI. The germline V and J ends were trimmed by 0 bases and 8 bases, with 7 bases remaining between them. The CDR3 here is CASSYSTGEAFF. DNA of the CDR3: TGTGCCAGCAGTTACTCGACGGGGGAAGCTTTCTTT.

V is TRBV19 and J is TRBJ2-1, with 12 bases that match TRBD2. CDR3 length: 17 residues. Germline values: CDR1 LNHDA, CDR2 SQIVND (reference sequence). J gave up 2 bases and V 1 base, and 3 bases lay outside the gene matches. The CDR3 DNA reads as TGTGCCAGTAGTATAGGGGGACTAGCGGGCCCCTACAATGAGCAGTTCTTC. It translates to CASSIGGLAGPYNEQFF.

V usage is TRBV4-1 and J usage is TRBJ2-7; TRBD1 aligns across 10 bases. The CDR3 has 17 amino acids. Trimming at V came to 0 bases and at J to 3 bases, leaving 8 bases not matched to a gene. Per the germline V gene, CDR1 is MGHRA and CDR2 is YSYEKL. CDR3 DNA: TGCGCCAGCAGCCAAGATCCCGACAGGGGGCCCCTCTACGAGCAGTACTTC. It is translated as CASSQDPDRGPLYEQYF.

The rearrangement uses TRBV24-1 and TRBJ2-7; 9 positions match TRBD1. V lost 5 bases and J lost 6; bases outside the gene matches: 13. This CDR3 comprises 16 residues. Per germline, CDR1 KGHDR and CDR2 SFDVKD. This chain's CDR3 is CATSGPYGQGRGEQYF. In nucleotides, the CDR3 is TGTGCCACCAGTGGCCCCTACGGACAGGGGAGAGGCGAGCAGTACTTC.

This rearrangement joins TRBV27 to TRBJ1-4, with a weak D call TRBD1 (6 bases). The V and J ends lost 4 bases and 7 bases respectively, with 13 bases between them. From germline, CDR1 is MNHEY and CDR2 SMNVEV (reference sequence). The CDR3 consists of 14 residues. The CDR3 nucleotides read TGTGCCAGCAGTTGGCAGGGGCAGGGTGAAAAACTGTTTTTT. Amino acids: CASSWQGQGEKLFF. The full variable domain, in which reference TRBV27 and TRBJ1-4 provide the parts outside the CDR3, is EAQVTQNPRYLITVTGKKLTVTCSQNMNHEYMSWYRQDPGLGLRQIYYSMNVEVTDKGDVPEGYKVSRKEKRNFPLILESPSPNQTSLYFCASSWQGQGEKLFFGSGTQLSVL.

The rearrangement joins TRBV5-6 to TRBJ2-3; 11 nucleotides align to TRBD1. Trimming cost V 8 bases and J 5 bases; bases outside gene matches: 7. CDR1 and CDR2 (germline): SGHDT, YYEEEE. This CDR3 spans 14 amino acids. CDR3 sequence (DNA): TGTGCCAGTAGTGGACAGGGGGCGCGAGATACGCAGTATTTT. Translated: CASSGQGARDTQYF.

V is TRBV19 and J is TRBJ1-2; 8 bases are shared with TRBD1. CDR1 is LNHDA, CDR2 SQIVND, per germline (reference sequence). V dropped 5 bases and J dropped 4; count of bases not matched to a gene: 9. The CDR3 sequence is 15 residues long. CDR3 in amino acids: CASSEALDRAYGYTF. The CDR3 DNA is TGTGCCAGTAGTGAAGCCTTGGACAGGGCCTATGGCTACACCTTC. Full variable domain (missing parts from reference TRBV19 and TRBJ1-2): DGGITQSPKYLFRKEGQNVTLSCEQNLNHDAMYWYRQDPGQGLRLIYYSQIVNDFQKGDIAEGYSVSREKKESFPLTVTSAQKNPTAFYLCASSEALDRAYGYTFGSGTRLTVV.

The table lists this clone with a count of one. The V gene is TRBV7-9, the J gene TRBJ2-5; D is possibly TRBD1 (5 bases). V lost 0 bases and J 3 bases, leaving 8 bases between the germline ends. The CDR3 extends over 14 amino acids. Germline V gives CDR1 SEHNR, CDR2 FQNEAQ (reference sequence). Here the CDR3 DNA reads TGTGCCAGCAGCTTAGCGAAGACAGAAGAGACCCAGTACTTC. It encodes CASSLAKTEETQYF.

The J gene is TRBJ2-3, the V gene TRBV9, with D perhaps TRBD2 (5 bases). This CDR3 is 15 amino acids long. Germline lookup yields CDR1 SGDLS and CDR2 YYNGEE. Trimming shortened V by 4 bases and J by 5 bases, and 17 bases separated the two germline ends. The CDR3 spells CASSLQQRTGDTQYF. For the CDR3, the DNA is TGTGCCAGCAGCCTCCAACAGCGGACGGGAGATACGCAGTATTTT.

This clone was counted only a few times. V and J are TRBV28 and TRBJ2-2; D perhaps matches TRBD1 (6 bases). The V end was cut by 6 bases, the J end by 5 bases, with 13 bases between. CDR1 is MDHEN and CDR2 is SYDVKM in the germline V gene. The CDR3 is 14 residues long. The CDR3 here is CASRITQGTGELFF. The CDR3 bases are TGTGCCAGCAGGATAACACAGGGTACCGGGGAGCTGTTTTTT.

This chain links TRBV10-3 with TRBJ2-5; 16 bases are a match to TRBD2. This CDR3 has 18 amino acids. Trimming at V came to 6 bases and at J to 0 bases, leaving 7 bases not matched to a gene. CDR1 ENHRY and CDR2 SYGVKD come from the germline V gene. The CDR3 nucleotides read TGTGCCATCAGCGCGGGACTAGCGGGGGGGGAGTACCAAGAGACCCAGTACTTC. As protein: CAISAGLAGGEYQETQYF.

At least ten counts were recorded for this clone. The chain couples TRBV5-1 to TRBJ2-7, with 10 bases lining up with TRBD2. This CDR3 has 14 amino acids. From germline, CDR1 is SGHRS and CDR2 YFSETQ. The trim removed 2 bases at V and 2 bases at J, leaving 1 base unmatched. CDR3: CASSLAGGTYEQYF. CDR3 DNA: TGCGCCAGCAGCTTAGCGGGAGGGACCTACGAGCAGTACTTC.

This rearrangement joins TRBV24-1 to TRBJ1-6; 8 positions agree with TRBD1. The CDR3 runs to 15 residues. CDR1 is KGHDR, CDR2 SFDVKD, per germline. Trimming at V came to 7 bases and at J to 10 bases, leaving 11 bases not matched to a gene. CDR3: CATRAQGAGKSPLHF. The CDR3 coding sequence is TGTGCCACCAGGGCCCAGGGGGCAGGGAAATCACCCCTCCACTTT.

The chain is built from TRBV2 and TRBJ1-6; TRBD1 is a possible D gene (6 bases). With 2 bases removed from V and 5 bases from J, the gap between germline ends came to 10 bases. The CDR3 totals 15 residues. CDR1 is SNHLY and CDR2 is FYNNEI in the germline V gene. CDR3 bases: TGTGCCAGCAGTGAAAATAGGGGGAATAATTCACCCCTCCACTTT. As protein: CASSENRGNNSPLHF.

The chain recombines TRBV6-5 with TRBJ1-2; 8 nucleotides agree with TRBD1. V gave up 5 bases and J gave up 2 bases; unmatched junction bases: 4. Germline CDR1 is MNHEY and CDR2 is SVGAGI. The CDR3 has 14 amino acids. CDR3 sequence: CASSRRQGNYGYTF. The CDR3 DNA is TGTGCCAGCAGTAGACGACAGGGGAACTATGGCTACACCTTC.

The V gene is TRBV7-9, the J gene TRBJ2-6, with D tentatively TRBD2 (6 bases). The CDR3 contains 18 residues. V lost 5 bases to trimming and J lost 4 bases, with 21 bases between them. The germline gives CDR1 SEHNR, CDR2 FQNEAQ (reference sequence). In nucleotides, the CDR3 is TGTGCCAGCAGCCCTCCGCGGGGACGTAGCTCGGGGGCCAACGTCCTGACTTTC. This sequence encodes CASSPPRGRSSGANVLTF.

V is TRBV4-3 and J is TRBJ2-2, with D possibly being TRBD2 (5 bases). V was clipped by 3 bases and J by 0 bases, with 11 bases between them. This CDR3 has 16 residues. Germline V gene lookup returns CDR1 LGHNA and CDR2 YSLEER. The CDR3 nucleotides read TGCGCCAGCAGCCACGTGGGCGGGTCGAACACCGGGGAGCTGTTTTTT. This gives the protein CASSHVGGSNTGELFF.

This rearrangement joins TRBV9 to TRBJ2-7, with D possibly being TRBD1 (5 bases). The CDR3 is 15 amino acids. V was trimmed by 0 bases and J by 0 bases, leaving 10 bases between them. Germline CDR1 is SGDLS and CDR2 is YYNGEE. The CDR3 bases are TGTGCCAGCAGCGTAGGACAGCAAAGCTCCTACGAGCAGTACTTC. It specifies CASSVGQQSSYEQYF.